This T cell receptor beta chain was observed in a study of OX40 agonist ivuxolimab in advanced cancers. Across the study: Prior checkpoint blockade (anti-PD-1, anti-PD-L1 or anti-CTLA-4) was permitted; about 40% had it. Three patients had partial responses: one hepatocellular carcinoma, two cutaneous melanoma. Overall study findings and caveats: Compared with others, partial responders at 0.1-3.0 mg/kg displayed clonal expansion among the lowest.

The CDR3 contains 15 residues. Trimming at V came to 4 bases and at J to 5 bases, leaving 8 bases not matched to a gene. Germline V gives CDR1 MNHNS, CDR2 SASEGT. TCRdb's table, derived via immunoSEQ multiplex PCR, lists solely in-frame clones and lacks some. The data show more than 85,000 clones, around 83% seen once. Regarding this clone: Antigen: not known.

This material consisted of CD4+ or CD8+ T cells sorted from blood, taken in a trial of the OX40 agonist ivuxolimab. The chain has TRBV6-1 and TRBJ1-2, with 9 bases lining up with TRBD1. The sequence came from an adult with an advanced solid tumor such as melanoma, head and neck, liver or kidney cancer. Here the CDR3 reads CASSGTGALGYGYTF. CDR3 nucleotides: TGTGCCAGCAGTGGGACAGGGGCCCTAGGTTATGGCTACACCTTC.